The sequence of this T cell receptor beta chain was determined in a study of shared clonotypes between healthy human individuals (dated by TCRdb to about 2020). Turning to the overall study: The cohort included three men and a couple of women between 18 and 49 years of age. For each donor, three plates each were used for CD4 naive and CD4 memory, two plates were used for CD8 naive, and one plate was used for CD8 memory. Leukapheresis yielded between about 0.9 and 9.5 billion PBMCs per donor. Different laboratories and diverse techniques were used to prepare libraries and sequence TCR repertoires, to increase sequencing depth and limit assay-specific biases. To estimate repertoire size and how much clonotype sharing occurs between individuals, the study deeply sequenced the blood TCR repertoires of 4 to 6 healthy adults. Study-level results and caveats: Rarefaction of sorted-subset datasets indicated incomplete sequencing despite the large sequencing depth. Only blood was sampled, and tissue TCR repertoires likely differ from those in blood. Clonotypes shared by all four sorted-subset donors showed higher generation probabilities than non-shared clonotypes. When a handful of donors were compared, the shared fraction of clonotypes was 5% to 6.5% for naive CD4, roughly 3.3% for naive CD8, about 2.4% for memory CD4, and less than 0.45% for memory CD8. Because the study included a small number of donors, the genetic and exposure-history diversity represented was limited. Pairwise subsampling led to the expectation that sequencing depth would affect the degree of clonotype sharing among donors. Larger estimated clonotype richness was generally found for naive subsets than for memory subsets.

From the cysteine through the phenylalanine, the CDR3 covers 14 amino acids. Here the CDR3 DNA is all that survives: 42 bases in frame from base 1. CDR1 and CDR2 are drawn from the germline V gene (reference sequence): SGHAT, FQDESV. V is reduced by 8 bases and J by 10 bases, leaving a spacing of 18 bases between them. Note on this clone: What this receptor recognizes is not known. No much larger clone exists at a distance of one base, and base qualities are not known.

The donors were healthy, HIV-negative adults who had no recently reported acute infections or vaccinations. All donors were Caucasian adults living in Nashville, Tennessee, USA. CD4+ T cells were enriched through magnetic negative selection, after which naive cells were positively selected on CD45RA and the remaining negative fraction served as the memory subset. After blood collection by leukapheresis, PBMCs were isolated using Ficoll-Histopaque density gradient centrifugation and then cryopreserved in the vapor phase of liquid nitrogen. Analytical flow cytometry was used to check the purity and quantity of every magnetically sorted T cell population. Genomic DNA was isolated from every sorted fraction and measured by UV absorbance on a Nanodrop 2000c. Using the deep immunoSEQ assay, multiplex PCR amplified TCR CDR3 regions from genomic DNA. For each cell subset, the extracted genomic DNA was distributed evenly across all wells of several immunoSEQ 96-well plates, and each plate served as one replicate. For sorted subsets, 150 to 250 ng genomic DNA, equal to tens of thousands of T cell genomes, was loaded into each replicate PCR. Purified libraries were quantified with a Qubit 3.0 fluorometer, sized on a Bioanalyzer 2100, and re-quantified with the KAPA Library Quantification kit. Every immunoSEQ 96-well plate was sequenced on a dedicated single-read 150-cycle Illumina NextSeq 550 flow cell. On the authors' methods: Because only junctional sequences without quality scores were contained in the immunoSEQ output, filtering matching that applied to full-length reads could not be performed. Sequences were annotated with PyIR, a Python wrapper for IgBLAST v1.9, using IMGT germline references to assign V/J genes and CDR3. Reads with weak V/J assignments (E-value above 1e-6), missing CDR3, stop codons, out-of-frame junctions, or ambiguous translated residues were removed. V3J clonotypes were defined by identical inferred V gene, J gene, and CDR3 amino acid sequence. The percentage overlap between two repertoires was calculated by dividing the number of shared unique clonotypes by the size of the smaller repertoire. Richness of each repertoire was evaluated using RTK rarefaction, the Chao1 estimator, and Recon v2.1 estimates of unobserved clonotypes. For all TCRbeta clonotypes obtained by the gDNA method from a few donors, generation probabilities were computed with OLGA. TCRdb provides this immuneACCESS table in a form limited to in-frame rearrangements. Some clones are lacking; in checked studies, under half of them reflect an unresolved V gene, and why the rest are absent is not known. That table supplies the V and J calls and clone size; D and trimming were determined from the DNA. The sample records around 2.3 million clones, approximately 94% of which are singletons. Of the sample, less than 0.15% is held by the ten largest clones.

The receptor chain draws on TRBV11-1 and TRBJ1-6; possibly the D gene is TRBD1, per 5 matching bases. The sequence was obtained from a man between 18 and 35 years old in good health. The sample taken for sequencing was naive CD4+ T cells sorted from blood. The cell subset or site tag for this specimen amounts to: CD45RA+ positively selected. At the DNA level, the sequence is TGTGCCAGCCCCGGGGGACGCGGGGGATCACCCCTCCACTTT. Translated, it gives CASPGGRGGSPLHF.